The clone carrying this TCR beta chain has only one observation. This record belongs to a study of blood T cell repertoires in COVID-19. Whole-study context: Samples came from the United States, Italy and Spain, spanning acute and convalescent COVID-19. T cells, B-cell-depleted T cells, or PBMCs supplied cDNA or gDNA.

This CDR3 is 16 amino acids long. CDR1 is LGHNA and CDR2 is YNFKEQ in the germline V gene. Unmatched junction bases numbered 8, after V lost 0 bases and J lost 5 bases. In the original workflow: Quantification of nucleated cells was approximated via reference gene primer amplification. Measured with immunoSEQ multiplex PCR; TCRdb has only the in-frame clones, and not every one. The V and J calls and clone size are taken from that table; D and trimming were inferred from the DNA. This table holds a few hundred thousand clones, 83% found once. The sequence derives from a woman aged 45 to 65 with acute or convalescent COVID-19. The gene calls are TRBV4-2 and TRBJ1-2; 8 nucleotides line up with TRBD1. Sequences were obtained from peripheral blood. In DNA, the CDR3 is TGTGCCAGCAGCCAAGATCCCCAGGGGGCCTGGTATGGCTACACCTTC. Protein: CASSQDPQGAWYGYTF.